A single sample gave rise to the 17 T cell receptor beta chains below, sequenced in a study of T cells after yellow fever vaccination. TCRdb reprocessed the 5' RACE reads with MiXCR, giving one entry per CDR3 protein. The data show 250,000 or so distinct CDR3 sequences, roughly 3.7% seen once. Here the sequenced sample was PBMCs, taken 15 days after the yellow fever booster vaccination. These receptors all come from a man aged 18-30 years who received the YFV17D yellow fever vaccine.

This clonotype occurred many times. The rearrangement joins TRBV7-6 to TRBJ1-1, with 9 bases aligning to TRBD1. Germline CDR1 and CDR2: SGHVS and FNYEAQ. The V and J ends lost 4 bases and 4 bases, in that order; junction bases with no gene match: 10. The CDR3 totals 16 residues. CDR3 sequence (DNA): TGTGCCAGCAGCTCCTTACAGGGGGCGGGCGGCACTGAAGCTTTCTTT. This translates into CASSSLQGAGGTEAFF.

This clonotype appeared many times. V and J are TRBV10-3 and TRBJ2-5; 8 nucleotides align to TRBD2. Germline V gene sequence: CDR1 ENHRY, CDR2 SYGVKD. CDR3 length: 16 amino acids. Trimming cost V 3 bases and J 1 base; bases outside gene matches: 7. The DNA for the CDR3 is TGTGCCATCAGTGAATCGAGCGGGGGACTCCAAGAGACCCAGTACTTC. This translates into CAISESSGGLQETQYF.

This clonotype was seen repeatedly, ten times or more. This chain links TRBV6-5 with TRBJ1-1; 7 bases are shared with TRBD1. V was pared by 0 bases and J by 5 bases, with 0 bases of the junction left unmatched. Germline V gene lookup returns CDR1 MNHEY and CDR2 SVGAGI. The CDR3 has 13 amino acids. The CDR3 spells CASSYSRGTEAFF. As DNA, the CDR3 is TGTGCCAGCAGTTACTCCAGGGGGACTGAAGCTTTCTTT.

This clonotype was seen ten or more times. The DNA of the CDR3 is TGTGCCAGCAGCCCCTCCGGGAACACCGGGGAGCTGTTTTTT. This gives the protein CASSPSGNTGELFF. V is TRBV7-2 and J is TRBJ2-2; D gene ambiguous. The CDR3 spans 14 residues. Looked up from germline, CDR1 is SGHTA and CDR2 is FQGNSA. Trimming removed 5 bases at V and 1 base at J, with 8 bases between.

This clonotype showed up many times. The genes are TRBV18 and TRBJ2-7; the match to TRBD1 covers 7 bases. Germline loops: CDR1 KGHSH, CDR2 LQKENI. The length of the CDR3 is 14 residues. Losses at the gene ends were 3 bases for V and 3 bases for J; bases not matched to a gene: 5. This chain's CDR3 is CASSPRQGVYEQYV. Here the CDR3 DNA reads TGTGCCAGCTCACCGAGGCAGGGGGTCTACGAGCAGTACGTC.

In this sample, this clonotype turned up many times. The chain uses TRBV6-5 and TRBJ1-5; TRBD1 is a possible D gene (6 bases). CDR1 and CDR2 from the germline V gene are MNHEY and SVGAGI. The CDR3 length is 14 residues. Trimming took off 4 bases at V and 5 bases at J, with 12 bases between the two ends. For the CDR3, the DNA is TGTGCCAGCAGTTTCGGACAGAGCTATCAGCCCCAGCATTTT. Protein: CASSFGQSYQPQHF.

This clonotype occurred many times. V is TRBV7-2 and J is TRBJ2-5; 7 nucleotides agree with TRBD1. V lost 5 bases, J lost 5 bases, and 5 bases stayed unmatched. The CDR3 totals 13 residues. CDR1 is SGHTA and CDR2 is FQGNSA in the germline V gene. In DNA, the CDR3 is TGTGCCAGCAGCCCACAGGGGTGGGAGACCCAGTACTTC. Amino acid sequence: CASSPQGWETQYF. Full variable domain (outside the CDR3, taken from reference TRBV7-2 and TRBJ2-5): GAGVSQSPSNKVTEKGKDVELRCDPISGHTALYWYRQSLGQGLEFLIYFQGNSAPDKSGLPSDRFSAERTGGSVSTLTIQRTQQEDSAVYLCASSPQGWETQYFGPGTRLLVL.

This clonotype appeared a few times. The J gene is TRBJ1-4, the V gene TRBV2; D uncertain. Trimming pared 5 bases from V and 0 bases from J, leaving 7 bases between. The CDR3 extends over 14 amino acids. CDR1 is SNHLY and CDR2 is FYNNEI in the germline V gene. CDR3 DNA sequence: TGTGCCAGCAGTCCGGAAGCAACTAATGAAAAACTGTTTTTT. Amino acids: CASSPEATNEKLFF.

This clonotype occurred many times. The chain recombines TRBV7-2 with TRBJ1-5; D gene uncertain. Deletions cut 2 bases from V and 4 bases from J, with 9 bases between. The length of the CDR3 is 14 residues. Germline-derived CDR1 and CDR2 are SGHTA and FQGNSA. CDR3 protein: CASSLPESNQPQHF. The CDR3 DNA reads as TGTGCCAGCAGCTTACCAGAGTCAAATCAGCCCCAGCATTTT.

This clonotype has ten or more counts. The chain is built from TRBV5-1 and TRBJ2-2, with TRBD1 identical over 12 bases. CDR1 is SGHRS and CDR2 is YFSETQ in the germline V gene. After removal of 0 bases from V and 2 bases from J, the junction contained 11 bases not matched to a gene. The CDR3 extends over 20 amino acids. The CDR3 loop is CASSLGVVSGQGANTGELFF. DNA of the CDR3: TGCGCCAGCAGCTTGGGAGTCGTGTCGGGACAGGGGGCAAACACCGGGGAGCTGTTTTTT.

In its sample, this clonotype was seen many times. The CDR3 sequence is CASSLARAETQYF. In DNA, the CDR3 is TGTGCCAGCAGCTTAGCCAGGGCGGAGACCCAGTACTTC. The V call is TRBV7-2, the J call TRBJ2-5; D might be TRBD1 (5 bases). The CDR3 runs 13 residues. The germline gives CDR1 SGHTA, CDR2 FQGNSA. The V end lost 0 bases, the J end lost 5 bases, and 7 bases lay between the germline ends.

This clonotype was seen repeatedly, ten times or more. This rearrangement joins TRBV6-5 to TRBJ1-1; perhaps TRBD1 as D (6 bases). Germline-derived CDR1 and CDR2 are MNHEY and SVGAGI. Trimming took off 6 bases at V and 4 bases at J, with 12 bases between the two ends. The CDR3 is 13 residues long. In DNA form, the CDR3 reads TGTGCCAGCAGCTACAGGGTTGGCACTGAAGCTTTCTTT. Amino acid sequence: CASSYRVGTEAFF.

Ten or more counts support this clonotype. The chain uses TRBV20-1 and TRBJ1-4; possibly TRBD1 for D (5 bases). Germline CDR1 and CDR2: DFQATT and SNEGSKA (reference sequence). The CDR3 loop spans 14 amino acids. V lost 5 bases to trimming and J lost 5 bases, with 15 bases between them. Here the CDR3 DNA reads TGCAGTGCTCGGAGCGGGGGTTGGAATGAAAAACTGTTTTTT. Its protein product is CSARSGGWNEKLFF.

This clonotype was recorded many times. The chain is built from TRBV20-1 and TRBJ2-3; D unresolved. CDR3 length equals 17 residues. Trimming took off 2 bases at V and 0 bases at J, with 18 bases between the two ends. Germline V lookup: CDR1 DFQATT, CDR2 SNEGSKA (reference sequence). DNA for the CDR3: TGCAGTGCTAGATCCCCCACCGGGCCCCCTAGCACAGATACGCAGTATTTT. Encoded protein: CSARSPTGPPSTDTQYF.

This clonotype was seen repeatedly, ten times or more. This chain links TRBV7-9 with TRBJ1-4, with 8 bases fitting TRBD1. The CDR3 has 16 residues. CDR1 and CDR2 (germline): SEHNR, FQNEAQ (reference sequence). Trimming cost V 5 bases and J 4 bases; bases outside gene matches: 9. CDR3 region: CASSRPRGPVNEKLFF. Written as DNA, the CDR3 is TGTGCCAGCAGCAGGCCCAGGGGGCCAGTTAATGAAAAACTGTTTTTT.

There are many counts of this clonotype. The rearrangement uses TRBV5-1 and TRBJ2-7, with TRBD1 identical over 9 bases. Trimming took 4 bases from V and 5 from J; bases not matched to a gene: 10. The CDR3 totals 15 residues. Germline V lookup: CDR1 SGHRS, CDR2 YFSETQ. CDR3 DNA sequence: TGCGCCAGCAGCCGCAACGGACAGGGGTTTGACGAGCAGTACGTC. This gives the protein CASSRNGQGFDEQYV.

This clonotype was recorded at least ten times. No conserved phenylalanine or tryptophan ends this CDR3, so it is likely a read error. This chain joins TRBV2 and TRBJ1-5; tentative D call: TRBD1 (6 bases). The CDR3 is 13 residues long. Trimming took 8 bases from V and 6 from J, leaving 14 bases between them. Germline V CDR1 and CDR2: SNHLY, FYNNEI. The CDR3 bases are TGTGCCAGCGACGAGTACAGGGCTCAGCCCCAGCATCTT. Translation: CASDEYRAQPQHL.